The TCR beta chain described here comes from a study of beta chain features in type 1 diabetes. The study's findings and limits: Using cDNA template may skew counts toward highly expressing activated cells.

Sequencing targeted expressed TCRB transcripts, as all isolated RNA had been reverse transcribed. Some clones are missing from TCRdb's copy, which holds only in-frame ones; the method was immunoSEQ multiplex PCR. The repertoire consists of about 180,000 clones, with 10% to 15% occurring once and the leading ten covering 0.62%. A single heparinised blood sample, averaging approximately 110 mL, was obtained per donor. Comments on this clone: Its antigen is unidentified.

This CDR3 has 13 amino acids. The V gene's germline CDR1 is SQVTM and CDR2 ANQGSEA. The ends lost 6 bases at V and 2 bases at J; junction bases unmatched: 6. Material for sequencing was central memory CD4+ T cells from blood. The sequence was obtained from a woman younger than 30 in good health. The J gene is TRBJ1-2, the V gene TRBV29-1, with 7 nucleotides matching TRBD1. The CDR3 sequence is CSVLGQRNYGYTF. In nucleotides, the CDR3 is TGCAGCGTGTTGGGACAGAGGAACTATGGCTACACCTTC.